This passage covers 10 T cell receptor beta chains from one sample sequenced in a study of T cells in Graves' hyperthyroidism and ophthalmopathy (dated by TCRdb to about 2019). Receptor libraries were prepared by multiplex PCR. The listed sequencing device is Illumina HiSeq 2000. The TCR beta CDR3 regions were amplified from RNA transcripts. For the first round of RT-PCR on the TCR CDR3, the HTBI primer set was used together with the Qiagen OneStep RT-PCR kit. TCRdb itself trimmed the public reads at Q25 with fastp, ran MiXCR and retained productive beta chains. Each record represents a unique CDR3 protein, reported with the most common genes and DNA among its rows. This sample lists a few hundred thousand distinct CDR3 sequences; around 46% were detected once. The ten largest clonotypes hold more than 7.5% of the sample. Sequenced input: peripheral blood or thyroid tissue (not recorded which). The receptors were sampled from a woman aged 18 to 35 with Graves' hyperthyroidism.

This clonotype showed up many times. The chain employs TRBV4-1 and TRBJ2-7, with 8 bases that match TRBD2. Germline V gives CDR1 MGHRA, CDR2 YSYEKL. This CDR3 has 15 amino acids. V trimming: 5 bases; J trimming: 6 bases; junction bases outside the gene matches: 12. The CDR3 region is CASSESGTSSAEQYF. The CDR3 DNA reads TGCGCCAGCAGCGAATCCGGGACTAGTTCTGCCGAGCAGTACTTC.

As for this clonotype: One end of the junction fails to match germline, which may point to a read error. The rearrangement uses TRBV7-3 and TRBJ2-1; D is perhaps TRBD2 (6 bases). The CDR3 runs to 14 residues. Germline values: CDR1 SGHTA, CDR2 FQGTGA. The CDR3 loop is CANSFGGNSNEQFF. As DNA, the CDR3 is TGTGCCAACAGCTTTGGCGGGAACAGTAATGAGCAGTTCTTC.

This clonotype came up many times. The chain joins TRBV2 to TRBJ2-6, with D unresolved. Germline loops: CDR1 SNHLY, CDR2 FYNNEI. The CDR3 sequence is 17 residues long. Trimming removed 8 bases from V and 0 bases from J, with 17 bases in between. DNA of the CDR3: TGTGCCAGCCTGGGGATACGACGGGCCTCTGGGGCCAACGTCCTGACTTTC. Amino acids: CASLGIRRASGANVLTF.

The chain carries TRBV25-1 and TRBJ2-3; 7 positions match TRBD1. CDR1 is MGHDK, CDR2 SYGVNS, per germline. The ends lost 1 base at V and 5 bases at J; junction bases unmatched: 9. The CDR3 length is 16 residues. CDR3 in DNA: TGTGCCAGCAGTGAATCCGGGACAGACCAACTAGATACGCAGTATTTT. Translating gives CASSESGTDQLDTQYF.

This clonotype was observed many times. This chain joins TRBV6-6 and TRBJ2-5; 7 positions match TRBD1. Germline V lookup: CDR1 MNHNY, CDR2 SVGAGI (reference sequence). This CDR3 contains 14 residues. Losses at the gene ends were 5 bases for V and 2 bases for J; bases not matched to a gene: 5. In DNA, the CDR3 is TGTGCCAGCAGTAAGGGACAGCCACAAGAGACCCAGTACTTC. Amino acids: CASSKGQPQETQYF.

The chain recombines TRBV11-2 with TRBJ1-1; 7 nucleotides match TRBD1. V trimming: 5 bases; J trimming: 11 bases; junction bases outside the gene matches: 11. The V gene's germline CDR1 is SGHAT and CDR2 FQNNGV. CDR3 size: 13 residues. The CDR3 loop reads CASSGQGGGGAFF. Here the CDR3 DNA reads TGTGCCAGCAGCGGACAAGGGGGCGGTGGGGCTTTCTTT. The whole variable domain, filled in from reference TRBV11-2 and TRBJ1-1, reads EAGVAQSPRYKIIEKRQSVAFWCNPISGHATLYWYQQILGQGPKLLIQFQNNGVVDDSQLPKDRFSAERLKGVDSTLKIQPAKLEDSAVYLCASSGQGGGGAFFGQGTRLTVV.

In nucleotides, the CDR3 is TGTGCCAGCTCATCCAACAGGGGTTTCCAGCCCCAGCATTTT. This codes for CASSSNRGFQPQHF. The V gene is TRBV18, the J gene TRBJ1-5, with 7 bases lining up with TRBD1. The V segment lost 5 bases and the J segment 7 bases; nucleotides outside the gene matches: 8. From germline, CDR1 is KGHSH and CDR2 LQKENI. There are 14 residues in the CDR3.

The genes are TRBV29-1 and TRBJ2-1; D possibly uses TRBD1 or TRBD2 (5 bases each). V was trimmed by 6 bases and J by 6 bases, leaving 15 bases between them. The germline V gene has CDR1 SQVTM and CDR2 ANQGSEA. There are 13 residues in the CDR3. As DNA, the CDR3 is TGCAGCGTAGGGGACCAGAGGAGCAATGAGCAGTTCTTC. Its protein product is CSVGDQRSNEQFF.

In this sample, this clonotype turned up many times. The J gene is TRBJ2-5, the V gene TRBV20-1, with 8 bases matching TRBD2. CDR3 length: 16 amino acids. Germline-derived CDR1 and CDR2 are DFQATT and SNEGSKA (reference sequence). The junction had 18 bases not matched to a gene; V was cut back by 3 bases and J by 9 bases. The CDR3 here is CSARGLQREKFSAQYF. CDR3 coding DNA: TGCAGTGCTAGGGGTCTCCAGCGGGAGAAATTTTCCGCCCAGTACTTC.

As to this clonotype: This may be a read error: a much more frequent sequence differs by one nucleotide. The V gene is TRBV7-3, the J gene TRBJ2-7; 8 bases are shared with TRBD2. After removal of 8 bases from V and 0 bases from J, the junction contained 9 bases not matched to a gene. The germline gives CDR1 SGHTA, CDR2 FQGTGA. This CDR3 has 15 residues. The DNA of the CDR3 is TGTGCCAGCGGCGGGAGGACAGTTCCCTCCTACGAGCAGTACTTC. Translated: CASGGRTVPSYEQYF.